Each of the 29 T cell receptor beta chains below was sequenced from the same sample in a study of blood T cell repertoires in COVID-19. Sequencing was performed with immunoSEQ multiplex PCR; in TCRdb, only in-frame clones are kept and a portion is missing. Of roughly 90,000 clones in the sample, 75% to 90% were seen once. Sequencing used peripheral blood. The source of these receptors is a woman between 65 and 79 years old with acute or convalescent COVID-19.

This clone was seen once. The V and J genes are TRBV7-2 and TRBJ2-1; D is uncertain. Germline V gene sequence: CDR1 SGHTA, CDR2 FQGNSA. The CDR3 is made up of 15 amino acids. V lost 1 base and J 0 bases, leaving 7 bases between the germline ends. CDR3 loop: CASSLDARSYNEQFF. CDR3 nucleotides: TGTGCCAGCAGCTTAGATGCGCGCTCCTACAATGAGCAGTTCTTC.

For the CDR3, the DNA is TGTGCCAGCAGTTCCCGGGACAGGGGGCTTGGCGCGTTCATGAACACTGAAGCTTTCTTT. Protein sequence: CASSSRDRGLGAFMNTEAFF. J is TRBJ1-1 and V is TRBV27, with 12 nucleotides matching TRBD1. J lost 0 bases, V lost 4 bases, and 15 bases had no gene match. Germline CDR1 and CDR2: MNHEY and SMNVEV (reference sequence). This CDR3 has 20 amino acids.

V is TRBV5-1 and J is TRBJ1-1; TRBD1 matches 8 bases. This CDR3 is 15 amino acids long. Germline V gene sequence: CDR1 SGHRS, CDR2 YFSETQ. V gave up 2 bases and J gave up 1 base; unmatched junction bases: 4. CDR3 protein: CASSFLQGANTEAFF. CDR3 coding DNA: TGCGCCAGCAGCTTCCTCCAGGGGGCGAACACTGAAGCTTTCTTT.

Regarding this clone: Other nucleotide sequences from this sample produce the same CDR3. V usage is TRBV5-1 and J usage is TRBJ2-1; 12 nucleotides align to TRBD2. Losses at the gene ends were 0 bases for V and 4 bases for J; bases not matched to a gene: 2. CDR3 length: 16 residues. The V gene's germline CDR1 is SGHRS and CDR2 YFSETQ. CDR3 residues: CASSLGLAGGYNEQFF. The DNA for the CDR3 is TGCGCCAGCAGCTTGGGCCTAGCGGGAGGGTACAATGAGCAGTTCTTC.

The V gene is TRBV11-2, the J gene TRBJ2-7; 13 nucleotides line up with TRBD2. J lost 4 bases, V lost 5 bases, and 2 bases had no gene match. From germline, CDR1 is SGHAT and CDR2 FQNNGV. This CDR3 has 14 residues. This CDR3 is CASSTGLAGYEQYF. As DNA, the CDR3 is TGTGCCAGCAGCACGGGACTAGCGGGGTACGAGCAGTACTTC. Full variable domain (remainder filled in from reference TRBV11-2 and TRBJ2-7): EAGVAQSPRYKIIEKRQSVAFWCNPISGHATLYWYQQILGQGPKLLIQFQNNGVVDDSQLPKDRFSAERLKGVDSTLKIQPAKLEDSAVYLCASSTGLAGYEQYFGPGTRLTVT.

The genes are TRBV10-3 and TRBJ2-5; tentatively, D is TRBD1 (6 bases). This CDR3 spans 13 amino acids. CDR1 and CDR2 (germline): ENHRY, SYGVKD. Trimming removed 6 bases from V and 5 bases from J, with 13 bases in between. This chain's CDR3 is CAIRDSRAETQYF. CDR3 nucleotides: TGTGCCATCAGGGACAGTAGAGCGGAGACCCAGTACTTC.

This chain uses TRBV6-1 with TRBJ2-3, with 8 nucleotides matching TRBD1. From germline, CDR1 is MNHNS and CDR2 SASEGT. The junction had 6 bases not matched to a gene; V was cut back by 6 bases and J by 1 base. The CDR3 contains 15 residues. The CDR3 reads CASSDRGQGTDTQYF. In DNA, the CDR3 is TGTGCCAGCAGCGACAGGGGACAAGGCACAGATACGCAGTATTTT.

This clone was found once. Other DNA sequences in the same sample also yield this CDR3. The CDR3 DNA sequence: TGCAGCGTCCCACTAGCGGGGCCCCAAGAGACCCAGTACTTC. Its protein product is CSVPLAGPQETQYF. V is TRBV29-1 and J is TRBJ2-5, with 10 bases matching TRBD2. J lost 1 base, V lost 6 bases, and 5 bases had no gene match. The CDR3 length is 14 residues. The germline gives CDR1 SQVTM, CDR2 ANQGSEA. Full variable domain (outside the CDR3, taken from reference TRBV29-1 and TRBJ2-5): SAVISQKPSRDICQRGTSLTIQCQVDSQVTMMFWYRQQPGQSLTLIATANQGSEATYESGFVIDKFPISRPNLTFSTLTVSNMSPEDSSIYLCSVPLAGPQETQYFGPGTRLLVL.

The J gene is TRBJ2-1, the V gene TRBV4-2, with 7 nucleotides matching TRBD2. In germline, CDR1 is LGHNA, CDR2 YNFKEQ. Unmatched junction bases numbered 14, after V lost 0 bases and J lost 12 bases. This CDR3 spans 16 amino acids. Written as DNA, the CDR3 is TGTGCCAGCAGCCAAGATAGGGCTAGCGGCCCTGGGGGGCAGTTCTTC. Translating gives CASSQDRASGPGGQFF.

The chain is built from TRBV6-6 and TRBJ2-7, with TRBD2 identical over 8 bases. Germline V lookup: CDR1 MNHNY, CDR2 SVGAGI (reference sequence). The CDR3 totals 15 residues. The V segment lost 6 bases and the J segment 6 bases; nucleotides outside the gene matches: 13. DNA for the CDR3: TGTGCCAGCAGCCCCACTAGCGGACCCTACATCGAGCAGTACTTC. Translating it yields CASSPTSGPYIEQYF.

The chain has TRBV7-9 and TRBJ2-1; 8 positions agree with TRBD2. Trimming at V came to 3 bases and at J to 3 bases, leaving 13 bases not matched to a gene. Germline-derived CDR1 and CDR2 are SEHNR and FQNEAQ (reference sequence). The length of the CDR3 is 18 residues. In nucleotides, the CDR3 is TGTGCCAGCAGCTTGACGAGCGGGAGTCCGGGAGGCTACAATGAGCAGTTCTTC. It specifies CASSLTSGSPGGYNEQFF.

J is TRBJ1-4 and V is TRBV14, with 10 bases lining up with TRBD1. This CDR3 comprises 15 residues. CDR1 SGHDN and CDR2 FVKESK come from the germline V gene. V shed 6 bases and J 4 bases; nucleotides not matched to a gene: 5. CDR3 residues: CASSRDRGRNEKLFF. In nucleotides, the CDR3 is TGTGCCAGCAGTCGCGACAGGGGGCGTAATGAAAAACTGTTTTTT.

This chain links TRBV21-1 with TRBJ1-2; the table's D call, TRBD1, has no DNA check behind it. TRBV21-1 is assigned pseudogene status. The CDR3 has 19 residues. The CDR3 DNA reads TGTGCCAGCAGCAAAGCATTCGACCCGACAGGGGGATACTACTATGGCTACACCTTC. It translates to CASSKAFDPTGGYYYGYTF.

The genes are TRBV3-1 (or the pseudogene TRBV3-2) and TRBJ2-7; no firm D call. The germline V and J ends were trimmed by 4 bases and 0 bases, with 10 bases remaining between them. Germline-derived CDR1 and CDR2 are LGHDT and YNNKEL (reference sequence). This CDR3 region has 14 residues. The CDR3 DNA follows: TGTGCCAGCAGCCGGCAGTGGAGCTCCTACGAGCAGTACTTC. This gives the protein CASSRQWSSYEQYF.

This sequence joins TRBV5-6 and TRBJ2-7; TRBD2 matches 7 bases. Germline loops: CDR1 SGHDT, CDR2 YYEEEE. There are 13 residues in the CDR3. Losses at the gene ends were 4 bases for V and 3 bases for J; bases not matched to a gene: 4. CDR3 bases: TGTGCCAGCAGCCCCGGGACTATCTACGAGCAGTACTTC. This encodes CASSPGTIYEQYF.

This chain joins TRBV4-3 and TRBJ1-2, with D maybe TRBD1 (5 bases). Germline V gives CDR1 LGHNA, CDR2 YSLEER. The CDR3 has 15 amino acids. The germline V and J ends were trimmed by 0 bases and 4 bases, with 12 bases remaining between them. This CDR3 is CASSQDSGGRYGYTF. For the CDR3, the DNA is TGCGCCAGCAGCCAAGATTCGGGGGGACGCTATGGCTACACCTTC.

The chain employs TRBV10-3 and TRBJ1-4; D perhaps matches TRBD1 (5 bases). The V end lost 3 bases, the J end lost 4 bases, and 15 bases lay between the germline ends. The CDR3 covers 16 residues. Germline V lookup: CDR1 ENHRY, CDR2 SYGVKD. This CDR3 reads CAISEGLGRGNEKLFF. The DNA of the CDR3 is TGTGCCATCAGTGAAGGGTTAGGAAGGGGTAATGAAAAACTGTTTTTT.

V usage is TRBV28 and J usage is TRBJ2-1; D is possibly TRBD1 (6 bases). Per the germline V gene, CDR1 is MDHEN and CDR2 is SYDVKM. There are 15 residues in the CDR3. Trimming left V 6 bases short and J 0 bases short, with 12 bases between. DNA of the CDR3: TGTGCCAGCAGCCCCGGGACAAGCTCCTACAATGAGCAGTTCTTC. Encoded protein: CASSPGTSSYNEQFF.

There are a few counts of this clone. The chain carries TRBV7-8 and TRBJ1-3; 8 nucleotides match TRBD1. Germline V lookup: CDR1 SGHVS, CDR2 FQNEAQ. The J segment lost 7 bases and the V segment lost 5 bases, leaving 10 bases of the junction unmatched. This CDR3 has 15 residues. The CDR3 DNA is TGTGCCAGCAGCAAACAGGGGGAATATAGGAACACCATATATTTT. Translation gives CASSKQGEYRNTIYF.

The CDR3 bases are TGTGCCAGCAGTTATGAGGGAACCATCTACGAGCAGTACTTC. Translation: CASSYEGTIYEQYF. V usage is TRBV28 and J usage is TRBJ2-7, with D perhaps matching TRBD2 (5 bases). The CDR3 is 14 residues long. V lost 4 bases, J lost 3 bases, and 13 bases lay in between. Germline V gene lookup returns CDR1 MDHEN and CDR2 SYDVKM.

The V gene is TRBV5-1, the J gene TRBJ1-1, with D uncertain. Trimming removed 6 bases at V and 0 bases at J, with 15 bases between. CDR1 and CDR2 (germline): SGHRS, YFSETQ. This CDR3 contains 15 residues. Here the CDR3 DNA reads TGCGCCAGCAATTGGTTACCGGGAGTGAACACTGAAGCTTTCTTT. Amino acids: CASNWLPGVNTEAFF.

This clone showed up just once. V usage is TRBV28 and J usage is TRBJ1-3, with 10 bases matching TRBD1. V dropped 6 bases and J dropped 4; count of bases not matched to a gene: 6. The CDR3 is made up of 15 amino acids. From germline, CDR1 is MDHEN and CDR2 SYDVKM. The DNA of the CDR3 is TGTGCCAGCAGACAGACAGGGGGCTTGGGAAACACCATATATTTT. Its translation is CASRQTGGLGNTIYF.

The table lists this clone with a few counts. The gene calls are TRBV14 and TRBJ1-2; D is unresolved. Germline lookup yields CDR1 SGHDN and CDR2 FVKESK. The V gene lost 0 bases and the J gene lost 4 bases, with 12 bases spanning the gap. CDR3 length: 15 residues. The CDR3 sequence: CASSQDLGRPYGYTF. In nucleotides, the CDR3 is TGTGCCAGCAGCCAAGATCTTGGCAGGCCCTATGGCTACACCTTC.

The chain uses TRBV30 and TRBJ1-3; no firm D call. Trimming shortened V by 5 bases and J by 0 bases, and 14 bases separated the two germline ends. This CDR3 comprises 15 residues. Germline V gene data show CDR1 as GTSNPN and CDR2 as SVGIG (reference sequence). The CDR3 reads CAWRNQVFSGNTIYF. CDR3 coding DNA: TGTGCCTGGCGCAATCAGGTCTTCTCTGGAAACACCATATATTTT.

The chain carries TRBV7-8 and TRBJ1-2, with D unresolved. The CDR3 extends over 14 amino acids. Germline lookup yields CDR1 SGHVS and CDR2 FQNEAQ. The V end lost 2 bases, the J end lost 4 bases, and 11 bases lay between the germline ends. This CDR3 is CASSLKGEFYGYTF. Written as DNA, the CDR3 is TGTGCCAGCAGCTTAAAGGGAGAGTTCTATGGCTACACCTTC.

The chain uses TRBV2 and TRBJ1-1; 8 bases agree with TRBD1. The CDR3 is 14 residues long. J gave up 0 bases and V 6 bases, and 3 bases lay outside the gene matches. The germline V gene has CDR1 SNHLY and CDR2 FYNNEI. The CDR3 nucleotides are TGTGCCAGCAGACTGGGACAGGTGAACACTGAAGCTTTCTTT. It yields the protein CASRLGQVNTEAFF.

The CDR3 region has the DNA TGCGCCAGCAGCTTGGTACAGAACAATGAGCAGTTCTTC. It codes for CASSLVQNNEQFF. The chain uses TRBV5-1 and TRBJ2-1; D unresolved. V was cut by 0 bases and J by 5 bases, with 6 bases left in between. Germline CDR1 and CDR2: SGHRS and YFSETQ. The CDR3 extends over 13 amino acids. The whole variable domain, filled in from reference TRBV5-1 and TRBJ2-1, reads KAGVTQTPRYLIKTRGQQVTLSCSPISGHRSVSWYQQTPGQGLQFLFEYFSETQRNKGNFPGRFSGRQFSNSRSEMNVSTLELGDSALYLCASSLVQNNEQFFGPGTRLTVL.

This clone was counted ten times or more. V usage is TRBV2 and J usage is TRBJ2-7, with D perhaps matching TRBD1 (5 bases). There are 14 residues in the CDR3. The germline V gene has CDR1 SNHLY and CDR2 FYNNEI. The V gene lost 3 bases and the J gene lost 5 bases, with 14 bases spanning the gap. CDR3: CASSDPRQSDEQYF. The DNA of the CDR3 is TGTGCCAGCAGTGATCCCCGACAGTCTGACGAGCAGTACTTC.

The CDR3 here is CASSYALAAGQYF. The CDR3 DNA reads as TGTGCCAGCAGTTATGCCCTAGCAGCTGGGCAGTACTTC. The genes are TRBV12-3 or TRBV12-4 and TRBJ2-7, with D perhaps TRBD2 (5 bases). This CDR3 comprises 13 residues. The V gene lost 4 bases and the J gene lost 9 bases, with 16 bases spanning the gap.